One TCR beta chain is described in this entry. What it binds is not known. The sample belongs to a study of yellow fever vaccine responses in identical twins. Study-wide results and caveats: Reportedly, twins' vaccine T cell responses looked partly convergent and partly personalized.

TCRdb re-called the RT-PCR reads through MiXCR, storing one row per CDR3 protein. The sample consists of approximately 18,000 distinct CDR3 sequences, about 56% of them appearing once. The CDR3 totals 17 residues. Trimming cost V 4 bases and J 0 bases; bases outside gene matches: 4. Germline V gene lookup returns CDR1 SEHNR and CDR2 FQNEAQ (reference sequence). Sequences were derived from T cells from blood (PBMCs), unsorted or a sorted subset (not recorded which), sampled before or after yellow fever vaccination (not recorded which). The chain uses TRBV7-9 and TRBJ2-1; 12 positions agree with TRBD2. This TCR came from a woman in her late teens or twenties who received the yellow fever vaccine. This CDR3 reads CASSSGLAGTSYNEQFF. DNA for the CDR3: TGTGCCAGCAGCTCCGGACTAGCGGGGACCTCCTACAATGAGCAGTTCTTC.